The T cell receptor (beta chain) under discussion was sequenced for a study of T cells after somatic rescue of genetic block. Trimming cost V 0 bases and J 12 bases, with 24 bases left between them. Germline V gene sequence: CDR1 LGHNA, CDR2 YNFKEQ. There are 17 residues in the CDR3. Method: immunoSEQ multiplex PCR; TCRdb's copy keeps in-frame clones and lacks some. Of 70,000 or so clones listed, 92% are singletons. The chain uses TRBV4-2 and TRBJ2-1; D may match TRBD1 or TRBD2 (6 bases each). Material: peripheral blood mononuclear cells (PBMCs). The TCR originated in a man in his forties or fifties. In DNA, the CDR3 is TGTGCCAGCAGCCAAGATCAGCCGGGGGCCAACAATGAAGGGCAGTTCTTC. It encodes CASSQDQPGANNEGQFF.